The text below deals with one TCR beta chain. The data were taken from a study of beta chain features in type 1 diabetes. There are 15 residues in the CDR3. V lost 1 base to trimming and J lost 6 bases; unmatched junction nucleotides: 5. The germline V gene has CDR1 MNHNS and CDR2 SASEGT. The study reverse transcribed the entire isolated RNA, so it sequenced expressed TCRB transcripts. Some 4 million reads were obtained on average from naive, central memory and regulatory T cell samples. The method was immunoSEQ multiplex PCR; TCRdb's version includes in-frame clones alone and lacks a portion of them. The table lists under 300,000 clones, roughly 30% of them singletons. It was via CD45RO/CCR7/CD25/CD127/CD95/CD27 that CD4+ naive, central memory, regulatory and stem cell-like memory cells were sorted.

This TCR was sampled from a man aged 30 to 39 in good health. This chain joins TRBV6-1 and TRBJ2-3, with TRBD1 matching 9 bases. Sample: central memory CD4+ T cells from blood. CDR3 sequence (DNA): TGTGCCAGCAGTGAAGTTTGGACAGGGGCCGATACGCAGTATTTT. Translation: CASSEVWTGADTQYF.